The 24 T cell receptor beta chains given below trace back to one sample, sequenced in a study of human T cells and chemical hapten exposure. TCRdb re-called the 5' RACE reads through MiXCR, storing one row per CDR3 protein. Counted here are approximately 140,000 distinct CDR3 sequences, about 4.3% occurring once; the ten biggest clones make up about 1.3%. The template was total RNA from unfractionated whole blood. Receptors were obtained from a female donor in good health.

This clonotype was seen ten or more times. The gene calls are TRBV7-9 and TRBJ2-7; unclear D gene. The CDR3 sequence is 11 residues long. Trimming left V 5 bases short and J 5 bases short, with 7 bases between. In germline, CDR1 is SEHNR, CDR2 FQNEAQ (reference sequence). CDR3 DNA sequence: TGTGCCAGCAGCCCGTATGACGAGCAGTACTTC. It encodes CASSPYDEQYF.

This clonotype was seen ten or more times. This rearrangement joins TRBV5-6 to TRBJ1-2; 10 positions match TRBD1. The V segment lost 4 bases and the J segment 4 bases; nucleotides outside the gene matches: 4. In germline, CDR1 is SGHDT, CDR2 YYEEEE. The CDR3 extends over 14 amino acids. CDR3 DNA sequence: TGTGCCAGCAGCCCCGGGGACAGGGGCTATGGCTACACCTTC. Its protein product is CASSPGDRGYGYTF.

This clonotype was seen only a few times. V gene TRBV5-1 combines with J gene TRBJ2-3; maybe TRBD1 (6 bases). Germline V CDR1 and CDR2: SGHRS, YFSETQ. The CDR3 consists of 16 residues. The ends were cut back, 4 bases at V and 1 base at J, with 16 bases in the middle. The DNA for the CDR3 is TGCGCCAGCAGCCGGTTGGGGGCCGTGGGCACAGATACGCAGTATTTT. Residues: CASSRLGAVGTDTQYF.

This clonotype was seen at least ten times. J is TRBJ2-7 and V is TRBV7-6; unclear D gene. From germline, CDR1 is SGHVS and CDR2 FNYEAQ. There are 13 residues in the CDR3. Deletions cut 5 bases from V and 2 bases from J, with 10 bases between. The CDR3 protein is CASSPTITYEQYF. CDR3 sequence (DNA): TGTGCCAGCAGCCCCACGATTACCTACGAGCAGTACTTC.

This clonotype has a count of ten or more. This rearrangement joins TRBV6-2 or TRBV6-3 to TRBJ2-7; D call uncertain. V dropped 8 bases and J dropped 0 bases, with 8 bases sitting between them. Per germline, CDR1 MNHEY and CDR2 SVGEGT. The CDR3 contains 12 residues. The CDR3 sequence is CASHGSSYEQYF. CDR3 DNA: TGTGCCAGCCACGGTAGCTCCTACGAGCAGTACTTC.

This clonotype was counted ten times or more. The genes are TRBV20-1 and TRBJ2-3; TRBD1 matches 9 bases. The CDR3 consists of 12 residues. Looked up from germline, CDR1 is DFQATT and CDR2 is SNEGSKA (reference sequence). V trimming: 7 bases; J trimming: 1 base; junction bases outside the gene matches: 0. CDR3 sequence (DNA): TGCAGTGGGACAGGGGGCACAGATACGCAGTATTTT. Translated, it gives CSGTGGTDTQYF.

Only a few counts were recorded for this clonotype. This chain joins TRBV20-1 and TRBJ1-2; D ambiguous. The length of the CDR3 is 14 residues. The germline gives CDR1 DFQATT, CDR2 SNEGSKA (reference sequence). V gave up 0 bases and J gave up 4 bases, with 12 bases separating them. CDR3 amino acids: CSAREGKDFYGYTF. In DNA form, the CDR3 reads TGCAGTGCTAGAGAGGGTAAGGACTTCTATGGCTACACCTTC.

This clonotype was observed many times. CDR3 protein: CASSSHGGGTRSGANVLTF. DNA for the CDR3: TGTGCCAGCAGTTCTCATGGGGGGGGGACCCGCTCTGGGGCCAACGTCCTGACTTTC. This chain joins TRBV12-3 or TRBV12-4 and TRBJ2-6; 7 positions agree with TRBD2. Trimming took 4 bases from V and 0 from J; bases not matched to a gene: 12. The CDR3 covers 19 residues.

This clonotype was seen repeatedly, ten times or more. The V gene is TRBV12-3 or TRBV12-4, the J gene TRBJ1-2; TRBD1 agrees at 7 bases. CDR3 length equals 13 residues. V was clipped by 5 bases and J by 1 base; unmatched bases: 1. CDR3 sequence (DNA): TGTGCCAGCAGTGGGACAGTTAACTATGGCTACACCTTC. Its translation is CASSGTVNYGYTF.

This clonotype was found many times. The final CDR3 position lacks the conserved phenylalanine or tryptophan, pointing to a likely read error. It is unclear where the CDR3 begins or ends on the DNA, so no DNA is shown, and the CDR3 is as TCRdb lists it. The chain links TRBV29-1 to TRBJ2-1; the table's D call, TRBD2, has no DNA check behind it. The CDR3 region is 11 residues in length, termini included. Germline V gene sequence: CDR1 SQVTM, CDR2 ANQGSEA. The CDR3 loop is CSVGSSGGASL.

In this sample, this clonotype turned up many times. The chain recombines TRBV7-9 with TRBJ1-1; D possibly corresponds to TRBD1 (5 bases). V shed 5 bases and J shed 3 bases, with 13 bases lying between them. The CDR3 has 14 residues. Germline lookup yields CDR1 SEHNR and CDR2 FQNEAQ (reference sequence). The CDR3 DNA sequence: TGTGCCAGCAGCGTCAGGGTGTCGGACACTGAAGCTTTCTTT. Protein: CASSVRVSDTEAFF. The full variable domain, with the rest looked up from reference TRBV7-9 and TRBJ1-1, is DTGVSQNPRHKITKRGQNVTFRCDPISEHNRLYWYRQTLGQGPEFLTYFQNEAQLEKSRLLSDRFSAERPKGSFSTLEIQRTEQGDSAMYLCASSVRVSDTEAFFGQGTRLTVV.

This clonotype has just one count. A much larger clone lies one base from this, so it may be a read error. The rearrangement joins TRBV5-4 to TRBJ2-3, with D hard to call. This CDR3 has 14 residues. From germline, CDR1 is SGHNT and CDR2 YYREEE (reference sequence). The germline V and J ends were trimmed by 4 bases and 4 bases, with 13 bases remaining between them. The CDR3 reads CASSRAGGADTQYF. CDR3 coding DNA: TGTGCCAGCAGCCGCGCTGGCGGTGCAGATACGCAGTATTTT.

This clonotype has at least ten counts. The chain uses TRBV5-4 and TRBJ1-1; D may be TRBD1 (6 bases). This CDR3 spans 14 amino acids. With 3 bases removed from V and 3 bases from J, the gap between germline ends came to 12 bases. From germline, CDR1 is SGHNT and CDR2 YYREEE (reference sequence). The CDR3 coding sequence is TGTGCCAGCAGCTGGGGGCAGGGTGACACTGAAGCTTTCTTT. Translating gives CASSWGQGDTEAFF.

This clonotype was observed many times. The chain has TRBV5-6 and TRBJ1-2, with 9 bases identical to TRBD1. V was pared by 9 bases and J by 5 bases, with 8 bases of the junction left unmatched. Germline CDR1 reads SGHDT; CDR2 reads YYEEEE. The CDR3 consists of 13 residues. CDR3 bases: TGTGCCACACACAGGGGGCGCGGGTATGGCTACACCTTC. It specifies CATHRGRGYGYTF. Full variable domain (outside the CDR3, taken from reference TRBV5-6 and TRBJ1-2): DAGVTQSPTHLIKTRGQQVTLRCSPKSGHDTVSWYQQALGQGPQFIFQYYEEEERQRGNFPDRFSGHQFPNYSSELNVNALLLGDSALYLCATHRGRGYGYTFGSGTRLTVV.

V gene TRBV7-9 combines with J gene TRBJ2-4; TRBD1 matches 9 bases. V lost 1 base, J lost 0 bases, and 19 bases stayed unmatched. This CDR3 spans 22 amino acids. The germline V gene has CDR1 SEHNR and CDR2 FQNEAQ (reference sequence). Written as DNA, the CDR3 is TGTGCCAGCAGCTTAGTGGAGATTAGCGCCGGGACAGGGATAATAGCCAAAAACATTCAGTACTTC. Protein product: CASSLVEISAGTGIIAKNIQYF.

In its sample, this clonotype was seen many times. The CDR3 nucleotides read TGTGCCACCAGCAGACCTACCCGGGGCGGGGGGGCAGATACGCAGTATTTT. The encoded protein is CATSRPTRGGGADTQYF. The V gene is TRBV15, the J gene TRBJ2-3, with 9 bases lining up with TRBD2. The CDR3 runs 17 residues. The V gene's germline CDR1 is LNHNV and CDR2 YYDKDF (reference sequence). The V gene end was trimmed by 2 bases and the J gene end by 4 bases; junction bases not matched to a gene: 10.

In its sample, this clonotype was seen many times. The chain combines TRBV3-1 with TRBJ2-1; 9 bases match TRBD1. The V gene end was trimmed by 0 bases and the J gene end by 14 bases; junction bases not matched to a gene: 2. CDR3 length equals 12 residues. CDR1 is LGHDT, CDR2 YNNKEL, per germline (reference sequence). CDR3 DNA: TGTGCCAGCAGCCAAGAGGGACAGGGAGAGTTCTTC. It codes for CASSQEGQGEFF.

This clonotype was seen ten or more times. The V call is TRBV23-1, the J call TRBJ2-1, with TRBD1 as a possible D gene (5 bases). Being an ORF, TRBV23-1 has a function that is uncertain. The ends were cut back, 9 bases at V and 2 bases at J, with 20 bases in the middle. This CDR3 spans 16 amino acids. The CDR3 loop reads CARRQSPPLAYNEQFF. CDR3 DNA: TGCGCCAGGAGACAGTCCCCTCCTTTGGCCTACAATGAGCAGTTCTTC.

This clonotype was recorded at least ten times. This chain connects TRBV3-1 to TRBJ1-5; D is ambiguous. Germline V gene data show CDR1 as LGHDT and CDR2 as YNNKEL (reference sequence). Deletions cut 1 base from V and 0 bases from J, with 4 bases between. This CDR3 spans 14 amino acids. The CDR3, as DNA: TGTGCCAGCAGCCAAGTTAATAGCAATCAGCCCCAGCATTTT. This gives the protein CASSQVNSNQPQHF. Full variable domain (missing parts from reference TRBV3-1 and TRBJ1-5): DTAVSQTPKYLVTQMGNDKSIKCEQNLGHDTMYWYKQDSKKFLKIMFSYNNKELIINETVPNRFSPKSPDKAHLNLHINSLELGDSAVYFCASSQVNSNQPQHFGDGTRLSIL.

This clonotype was counted ten times or more. The chain recombines TRBV12-3 or TRBV12-4 with TRBJ1-1; no clear D. This CDR3 has 11 residues. The V end was cut by 6 bases, the J end by 5 bases, with 7 bases between. CDR3 sequence reads: CASRLGTEAFF. For the CDR3, the DNA is TGTGCCAGCAGGCTCGGAACTGAAGCTTTCTTT.

The J gene is TRBJ2-6, the V gene TRBV20-1; possible D gene TRBD1, 5 bases. The CDR3 runs 17 residues. The ends were cut back, 1 base at V and 0 bases at J, with 13 bases in the middle. Looked up from germline, CDR1 is DFQATT and CDR2 is SNEGSKA (reference sequence). CDR3 DNA sequence: TGCAGTGCTAGAGTCGCAGGGATAAGCTCTGGGGCCAACGTCCTGACTTTC. It specifies CSARVAGISSGANVLTF.

This clonotype has at least ten counts. V gene TRBV20-1 combines with J gene TRBJ1-3, with D perhaps TRBD1 (6 bases). CDR3 size: 14 residues. Per germline, CDR1 DFQATT and CDR2 SNEGSKA (reference sequence). The V and J ends lost 6 bases and 0 bases respectively, with 12 bases between them. CDR3 in DNA: TGCAGTGCCCAGGGAGGGGGCTCTGGAAACACCATATATTTT. Protein: CSAQGGGSGNTIYF.

The chain employs TRBV11-2 and TRBJ1-1; 12 bases are shared with TRBD1. CDR1 SGHAT and CDR2 FQNNGV come from the germline V gene. There are 15 residues in the CDR3. The junction had 4 bases not matched to a gene; V was cut back by 5 bases and J by 3 bases. CDR3 sequence: CASSPGQGAHTEAFF. CDR3 sequence (DNA): TGTGCCAGCAGCCCGGGACAGGGGGCGCACACTGAAGCTTTCTTT.

This chain connects TRBV2 to TRBJ2-3; D is undetermined. This CDR3 spans 15 amino acids. Germline CDR1 reads SNHLY; CDR2 reads FYNNEI. V lost 2 bases and J lost 4, with 13 bases in between. CDR3 in amino acids: CASSEYDNRADTQYF. The CDR3 DNA reads TGTGCCAGCAGTGAATATGACAACCGCGCAGATACGCAGTATTTT.